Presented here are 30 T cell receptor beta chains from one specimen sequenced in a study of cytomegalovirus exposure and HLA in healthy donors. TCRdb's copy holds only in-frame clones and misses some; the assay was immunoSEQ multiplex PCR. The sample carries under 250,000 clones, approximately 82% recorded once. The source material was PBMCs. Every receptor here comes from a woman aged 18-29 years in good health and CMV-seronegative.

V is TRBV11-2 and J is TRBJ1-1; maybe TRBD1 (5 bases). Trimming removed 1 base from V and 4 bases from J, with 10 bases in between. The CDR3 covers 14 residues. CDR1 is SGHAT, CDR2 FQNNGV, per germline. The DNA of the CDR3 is TGTGCCAGCAGCTTAGGAGCAGGGCTCACTGAAGCTTTCTTT. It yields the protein CASSLGAGLTEAFF. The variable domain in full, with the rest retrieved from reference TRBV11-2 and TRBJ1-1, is EAGVAQSPRYKIIEKRQSVAFWCNPISGHATLYWYQQILGQGPKLLIQFQNNGVVDDSQLPKDRFSAERLKGVDSTLKIQPAKLEDSAVYLCASSLGAGLTEAFFGQGTRLTVV.

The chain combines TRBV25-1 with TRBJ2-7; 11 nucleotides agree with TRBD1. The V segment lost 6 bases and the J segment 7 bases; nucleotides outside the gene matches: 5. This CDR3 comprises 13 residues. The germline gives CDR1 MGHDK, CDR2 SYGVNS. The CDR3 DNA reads TGTGCCAGCAGGGGGGACAGGGGGTGGGAGCAGTACTTC. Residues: CASRGDRGWEQYF.

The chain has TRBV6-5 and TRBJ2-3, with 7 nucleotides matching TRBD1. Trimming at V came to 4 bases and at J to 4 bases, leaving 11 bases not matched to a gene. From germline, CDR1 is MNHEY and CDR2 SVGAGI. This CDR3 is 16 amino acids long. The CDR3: CASSLSQGQRADTQYF. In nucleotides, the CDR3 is TGTGCCAGCAGTTTATCACAGGGGCAGAGGGCAGATACGCAGTATTTT.

This CDR3 reads CASSLVYRVEDNEQFF. As DNA, the CDR3 is TGTGCCAGCAGCTTAGTATACCGGGTAGAGGACAATGAGCAGTTCTTC. V usage is TRBV11-2 and J usage is TRBJ2-1; D call uncertain. This CDR3 is 16 amino acids long. V dropped 1 base and J dropped 5 bases, with 15 bases sitting between them. Germline CDR1 SGHAT, CDR2 FQNNGV.

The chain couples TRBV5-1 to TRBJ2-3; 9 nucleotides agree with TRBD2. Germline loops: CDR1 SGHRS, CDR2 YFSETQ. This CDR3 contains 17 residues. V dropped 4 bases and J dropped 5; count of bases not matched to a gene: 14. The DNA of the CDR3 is TGCGCCAGCAGCCCCAGACTAGCGGCCCCACAGAGAGATACGCAGTATTTT. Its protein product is CASSPRLAAPQRDTQYF.

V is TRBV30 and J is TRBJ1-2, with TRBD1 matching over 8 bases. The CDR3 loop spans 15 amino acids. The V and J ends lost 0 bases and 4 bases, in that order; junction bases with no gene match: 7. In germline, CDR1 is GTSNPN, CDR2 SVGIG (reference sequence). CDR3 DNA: TGTGCCTGGAGTGTAGGACAGGGAAGGAGCTATGGCTACACCTTC. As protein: CAWSVGQGRSYGYTF.

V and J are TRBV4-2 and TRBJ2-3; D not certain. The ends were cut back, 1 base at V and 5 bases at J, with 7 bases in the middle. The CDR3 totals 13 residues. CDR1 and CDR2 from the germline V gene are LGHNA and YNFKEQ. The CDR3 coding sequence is TGTGCCAGCAGCCAAGGAAAGGAAGATACGCAGTATTTT. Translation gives CASSQGKEDTQYF.

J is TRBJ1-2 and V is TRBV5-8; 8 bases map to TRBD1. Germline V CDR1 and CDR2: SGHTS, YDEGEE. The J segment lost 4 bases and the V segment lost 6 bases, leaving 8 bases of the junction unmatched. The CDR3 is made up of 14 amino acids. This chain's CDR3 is CASTDGQGAYGYTF. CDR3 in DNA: TGTGCCAGCACCGACGGACAGGGAGCCTATGGCTACACCTTC.

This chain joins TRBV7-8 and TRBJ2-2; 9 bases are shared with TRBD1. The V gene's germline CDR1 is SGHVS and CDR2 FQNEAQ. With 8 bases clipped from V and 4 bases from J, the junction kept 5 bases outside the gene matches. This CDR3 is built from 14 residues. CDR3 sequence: CASGTGGITGELFF. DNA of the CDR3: TGTGCCAGCGGAACAGGGGGCATCACCGGGGAGCTGTTTTTT.

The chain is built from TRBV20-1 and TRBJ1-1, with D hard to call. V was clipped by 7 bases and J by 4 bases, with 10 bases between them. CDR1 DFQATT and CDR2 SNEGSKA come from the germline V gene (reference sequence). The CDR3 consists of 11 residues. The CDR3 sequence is CSGWVGTEAFF. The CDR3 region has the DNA TGCAGTGGTTGGGTTGGCACTGAAGCTTTCTTT.

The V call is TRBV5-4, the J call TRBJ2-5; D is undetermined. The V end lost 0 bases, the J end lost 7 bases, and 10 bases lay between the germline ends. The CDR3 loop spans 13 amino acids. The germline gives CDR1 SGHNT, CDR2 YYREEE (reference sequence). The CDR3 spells CASSLGIERTQYF. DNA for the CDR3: TGTGCCAGCAGCTTGGGGATCGAGAGGACCCAGTACTTC.

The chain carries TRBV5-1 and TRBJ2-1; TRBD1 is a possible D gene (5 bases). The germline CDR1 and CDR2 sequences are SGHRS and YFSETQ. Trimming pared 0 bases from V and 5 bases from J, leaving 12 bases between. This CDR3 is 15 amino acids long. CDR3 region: CASSLAATVDNEQFF. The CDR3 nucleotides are TGCGCCAGCAGCTTGGCCGCGACAGTAGACAATGAGCAGTTCTTC.

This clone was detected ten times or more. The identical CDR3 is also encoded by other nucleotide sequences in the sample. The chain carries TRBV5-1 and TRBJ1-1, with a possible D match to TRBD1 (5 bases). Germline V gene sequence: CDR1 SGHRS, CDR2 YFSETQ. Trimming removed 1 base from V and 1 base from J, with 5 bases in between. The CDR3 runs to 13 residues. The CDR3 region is CASSLQGNTEAFF. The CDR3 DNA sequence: TGCGCCAGCAGCTTGCAGGGGAACACTGAAGCTTTCTTT. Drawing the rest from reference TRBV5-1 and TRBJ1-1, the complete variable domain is KAGVTQTPRYLIKTRGQQVTLSCSPISGHRSVSWYQQTPGQGLQFLFEYFSETQRNKGNFPGRFSGRQFSNSRSEMNVSTLELGDSALYLCASSLQGNTEAFFGQGTRLTVV.

CDR3 bases: TGTGCCAGCAGTTACCCTCAGGGGGGGAACACTGAAGCTTTCTTT. Translation: CASSYPQGGNTEAFF. The V call is TRBV6-6, the J call TRBJ1-1, with 7 bases identical to TRBD1. V lost 2 bases to trimming and J lost 1 base; unmatched junction nucleotides: 4. The CDR3 has 15 residues. CDR1 is MNHNY, CDR2 SVGAGI, per germline (reference sequence).

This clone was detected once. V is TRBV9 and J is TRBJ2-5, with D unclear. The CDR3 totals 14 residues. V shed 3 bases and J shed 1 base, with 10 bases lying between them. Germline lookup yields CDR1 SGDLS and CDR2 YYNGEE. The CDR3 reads CASSGEAAQETQYF. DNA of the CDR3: TGTGCCAGCAGCGGCGAGGCAGCCCAAGAGACCCAGTACTTC.

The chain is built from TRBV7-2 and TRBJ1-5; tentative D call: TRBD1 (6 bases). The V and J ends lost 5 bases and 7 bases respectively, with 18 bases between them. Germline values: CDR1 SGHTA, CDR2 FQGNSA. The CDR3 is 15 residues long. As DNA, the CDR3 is TGTGCCAGCAGCCCGCAAGCCGGGGGCCGACAGCCCCAGCATTTT. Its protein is CASSPQAGGRQPQHF.

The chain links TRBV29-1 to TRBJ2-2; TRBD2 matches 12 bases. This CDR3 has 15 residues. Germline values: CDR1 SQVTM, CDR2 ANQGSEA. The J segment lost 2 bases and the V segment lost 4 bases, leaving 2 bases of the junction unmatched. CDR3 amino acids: CSVGGLAGNTGELFF. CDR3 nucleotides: TGCAGCGTTGGAGGACTAGCGGGAAACACCGGGGAGCTGTTTTTT.

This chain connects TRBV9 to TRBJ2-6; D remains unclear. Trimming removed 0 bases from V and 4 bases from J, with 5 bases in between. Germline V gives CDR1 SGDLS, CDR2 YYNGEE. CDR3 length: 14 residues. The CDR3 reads CASSVAPGANVLTF. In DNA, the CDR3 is TGTGCCAGCAGCGTAGCCCCCGGGGCCAACGTCCTGACTTTC. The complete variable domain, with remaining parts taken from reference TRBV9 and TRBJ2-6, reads DSGVTQTPKHLITATGQRVTLRCSPRSGDLSVYWYQQSLDQGLQFLIQYYNGEERAKGNILERFSAQQFPDLHSELNLSSLELGDSALYFCASSVAPGANVLTFGAGSRLTVL.

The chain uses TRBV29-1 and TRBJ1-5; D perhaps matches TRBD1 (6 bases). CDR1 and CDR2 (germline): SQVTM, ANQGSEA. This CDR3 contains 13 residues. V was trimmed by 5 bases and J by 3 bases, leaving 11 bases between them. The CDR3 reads CSVQGRVNQPQHF. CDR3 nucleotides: TGCAGCGTTCAGGGGAGGGTCAATCAGCCCCAGCATTTT.

The CDR3 sequence: CASSEDRAAYEQYF. The CDR3 DNA sequence: TGTGCCAGCAGTGAAGACAGGGCAGCCTACGAGCAGTACTTC. The V call is TRBV2, the J call TRBJ2-7; a weak D match, TRBD1 (6 bases). Trimming took off 1 base at V and 2 bases at J, with 9 bases between the two ends. The CDR3 is made up of 14 amino acids. Germline V gene sequence: CDR1 SNHLY, CDR2 FYNNEI.

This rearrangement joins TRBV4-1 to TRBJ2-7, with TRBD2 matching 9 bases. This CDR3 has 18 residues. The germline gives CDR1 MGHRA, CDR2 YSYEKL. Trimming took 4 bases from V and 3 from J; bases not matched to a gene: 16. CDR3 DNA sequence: TGCGCCAGCAGCCGTAGCGTCGGCGGGGGGGATTTGAACTACGAGCAGTACTTC. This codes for CASSRSVGGGDLNYEQYF.

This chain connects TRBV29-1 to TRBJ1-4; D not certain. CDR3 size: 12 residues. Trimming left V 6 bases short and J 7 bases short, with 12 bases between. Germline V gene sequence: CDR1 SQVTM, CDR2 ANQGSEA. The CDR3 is CSVSPGGEKLFF. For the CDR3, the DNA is TGCAGCGTCTCCCCGGGTGGTGAAAAACTGTTTTTT.

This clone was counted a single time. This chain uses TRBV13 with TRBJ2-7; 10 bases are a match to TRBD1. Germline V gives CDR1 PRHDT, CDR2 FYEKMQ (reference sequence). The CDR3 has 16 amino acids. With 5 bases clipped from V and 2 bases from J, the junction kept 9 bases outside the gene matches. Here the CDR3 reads CASSQSGTGAPYEQYF. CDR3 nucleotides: TGTGCCAGCAGCCAATCCGGGACAGGGGCCCCCTACGAGCAGTACTTC.

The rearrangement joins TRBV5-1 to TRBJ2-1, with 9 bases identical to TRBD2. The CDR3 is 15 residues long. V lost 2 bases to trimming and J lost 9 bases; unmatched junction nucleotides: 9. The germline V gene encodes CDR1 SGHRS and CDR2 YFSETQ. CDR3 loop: CASSFTAGGPSEQFF. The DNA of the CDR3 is TGCGCCAGCAGCTTTACCGCGGGAGGGCCTAGTGAGCAGTTCTTC.

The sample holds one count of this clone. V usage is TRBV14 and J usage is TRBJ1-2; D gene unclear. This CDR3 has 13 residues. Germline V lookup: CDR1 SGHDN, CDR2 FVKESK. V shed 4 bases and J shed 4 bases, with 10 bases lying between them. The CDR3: CASSPDLIYGYTF. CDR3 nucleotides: TGTGCCAGCAGCCCGGACCTAATCTATGGCTACACCTTC.

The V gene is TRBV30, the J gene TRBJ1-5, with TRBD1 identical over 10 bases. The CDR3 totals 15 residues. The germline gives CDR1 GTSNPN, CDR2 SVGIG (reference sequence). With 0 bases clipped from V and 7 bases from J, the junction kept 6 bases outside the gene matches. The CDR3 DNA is TGTGCCTGGAGTGTAAGGGACAGGGGACGGCAGCCCCAGCATTTT. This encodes CAWSVRDRGRQPQHF.

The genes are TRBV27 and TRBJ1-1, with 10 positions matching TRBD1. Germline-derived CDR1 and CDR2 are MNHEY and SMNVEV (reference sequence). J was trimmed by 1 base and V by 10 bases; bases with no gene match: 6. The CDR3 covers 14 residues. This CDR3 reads CATSRTGGNTEAFF. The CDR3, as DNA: TGTGCCACGTCCAGGACAGGGGGGAACACTGAAGCTTTCTTT.

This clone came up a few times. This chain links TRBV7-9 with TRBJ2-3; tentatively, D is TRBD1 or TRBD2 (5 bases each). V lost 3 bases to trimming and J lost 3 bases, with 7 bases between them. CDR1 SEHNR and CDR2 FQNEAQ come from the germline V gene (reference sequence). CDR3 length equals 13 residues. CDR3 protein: CASSLGETDTQYF. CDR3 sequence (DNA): TGTGCCAGCAGCTTGGGGGAGACAGATACGCAGTATTTT.

The CDR3 reads CAISNPTRALFEQYF. The CDR3 DNA sequence: TGTGCCATCAGTAATCCGACACGAGCTCTTTTCGAGCAGTACTTC. This chain uses TRBV10-3 with TRBJ2-7, with D uncertain. Germline CDR1 ENHRY, CDR2 SYGVKD. CDR3 length: 15 amino acids. V dropped 5 bases and J dropped 6 bases, with 20 bases sitting between them.

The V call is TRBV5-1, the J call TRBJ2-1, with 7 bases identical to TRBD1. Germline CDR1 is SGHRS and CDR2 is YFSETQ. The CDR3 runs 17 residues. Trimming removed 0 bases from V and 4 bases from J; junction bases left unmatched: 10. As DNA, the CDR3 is TGCGCCAGCAGCTTGGTACAGGCCAGGGGGTATTACAATGAGCAGTTCTTC. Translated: CASSLVQARGYYNEQFF.